Listed below are T cell receptor beta chains from one sample, sequenced in a study of OX40 agonist ivuxolimab in advanced cancers. Clones were read by immunoSEQ multiplex PCR, and TCRdb kept only the in-frame ones, dropping some. This repertoire shows 30,000 to 35,000 clones, 80% to 85% found once; its top ten account for 23%. This sample comprised CD4+ or CD8+ T cells sorted from blood, obtained in a trial of the OX40 agonist ivuxolimab. These receptor sequences come from an adult with an advanced solid tumor such as melanoma, head and neck, liver or kidney cancer. The CDR3 runs from the conserved cysteine through the conserved F or W. A D gene is named only where the DNA matches it firmly. Clone size appears in some rows only: once, few, many, or a class for an expanded clone.

v_call,j_call,clone_size,d_call,cdr3_nt,cdr3_aa
TRBV9,TRBJ1-4,once,NA,TGTGCCAGCAGCGTAGGGACAGCGATTAATGAAAAACTGTTTTTT,CASSVGTAINEKLFF
TRBV5-6,TRBJ2-5,once,TRBD2,TGTGCCAGCAGCTTGGCGGGGGGACTTATGGAGACCCAGTACTTC,CASSLAGGLMETQYF
TRBV11-3,TRBJ2-2,NA,TRBD2,TGTGCCAGCAGCTCCCGAACCGGGACTACCAACTCCGGGGAGCTGTTTTTT,CASSSRTGTTNSGELFF
TRBV30,TRBJ1-3,NA,NA,TGTGCCTGGAGCGTGGGGTTTGGAAACACCATATATTTT,CAWSVGFGNTIYF
TRBV19,TRBJ1-1,NA,NA,TGTGCCAGTAGGGCGGGGAGGGAGCCCTTTGAAGCTTTCTTT,CASRAGREPFEAFF
TRBV11-2,TRBJ1-2,NA,NA,TGTGCCAGCAGCTTAGATCCTCGGGACACTTATGGCTACACCTTC,CASSLDPRDTYGYTF
TRBV27,TRBJ2-2,NA,NA,TGTGCCAGCAGTACTAACACCGGGGAGCTGTTTTTT,CASSTNTGELFF
TRBV6-5,TRBJ2-1,NA,NA,TGTGCCAGCAGTTACAACTCCTACAATGAGCAGTTCTTC,CASSYNSYNEQFF
TRBV7-6,TRBJ2-7,many,NA,TGTGCCAGCAGCCGGACAGAGAACTACGAGCAGTACTTC,CASSRTENYEQYF
TRBV9,TRBJ2-5,NA,TRBD1,TGTGCCAGCAGCGGACAGGGAATCCAAGAGACCCAGTACTTC,CASSGQGIQETQYF
TRBV7-9,TRBJ1-1,NA,NA,TGTGCCAGCAGCTTAGTTCCCATGAACACTGAAGCTTTCTTT,CASSLVPMNTEAFF
TRBV7-8,TRBJ2-7,NA,TRBD2,TGTGCCAGCACCCCTGGGGCGGGAGGGAACGAGCAGTACTTC,CASTPGAGGNEQYF
TRBV9,TRBJ1-5,NA,TRBD1,TGTGCCAGCAGCGTAGGGGACAGTAGCAATCAGCCCCAGCATTTT,CASSVGDSSNQPQHF
TRBV7-9,TRBJ2-5,few,NA,TGTGCCAGCAGCCCGGCCCTGGTGGTCCAAGAGACCCAGTACTTC,CASSPALVVQETQYF
TRBV27,TRBJ1-5,NA,NA,TGTGCCAGCAGTTTATTAGGGCTTGATCAGCCCCAGCATTTT,CASSLLGLDQPQHF
TRBV2,TRBJ1-4,NA,NA,TGTGCCAGCAGCATCCCGACATCCAGGACCTCAACTAATGAAAAACTGTTTTTT,CASSIPTSRTSTNEKLFF
TRBV7-9,TRBJ2-3,NA,TRBD2,TGTGCCAGCAGCGGCGCAACTAGCGGCCACACAGATACGCAGTATTTT,CASSGATSGHTDTQYF
TRBV5-1,TRBJ2-7,NA,NA,TGCGCCAGCAGCCCTGGGACTGGAGGCTACGAGCAGTACTTC,CASSPGTGGYEQYF
TRBV10-2,TRBJ1-2,NA,NA,TGCGCCAGCAGTGAGTCGACTCGGGAGGATGGCTACACCTTC,CASSESTREDGYTF
TRBV4-1,TRBJ2-1,NA,NA,TGCGCCAGCAGCCAAGGGACAAGCTTGGATGAGCAGTTCTTC,CASSQGTSLDEQFF
TRBV9,TRBJ1-2,NA,TRBD1,TGTGCCAGCAGCGTCTCCACAGGGGGCCACTATGGCTACACCTTC,CASSVSTGGHYGYTF
TRBV4-1,TRBJ1-4,NA,NA,TGCGCCAGCAGCCAAGGCGGGCCTCATGAAAAACTGTTTTTT,CASSQGGPHEKLFF
TRBV7-9,TRBJ1-2,NA,NA,TGTGCCAGCAGCTTAGACACCTTGGGCTACACCTTC,CASSLDTLGYTF
TRBV4-2,TRBJ2-1,NA,TRBD2,TGTGCCAGCAGCCAAGAGGTCCGACTAGCGGGGGGGTTTGAGCAGTTCTTC,CASSQEVRLAGGFEQFF
TRBV7-2,TRBJ2-7,NA,TRBD2,TGTGCCAGCAGCCAACGACTAGCGGGGGGATTCGACGAGCAGTACTTC,CASSQRLAGGFDEQYF
TRBV5-6,TRBJ2-5,NA,TRBD2,TGTGCCAGCAGCCCTGAGCGGGAGGGGGTAAGAGAGACCCAGTACTTC,CASSPEREGVRETQYF
TRBV7-9,TRBJ2-5,NA,TRBD2,TGTGCCAGCAGCTCCAGACTAGCAGCCCAAGAGACCCAGTACTTC,CASSSRLAAQETQYF
TRBV2,TRBJ2-1,NA,NA,TGTGCCAGCAAGCGTTGGATAGGGGGGCGCGAGCAGTTCTTC,CASKRWIGGREQFF
TRBV7-6,TRBJ2-1,NA,TRBD2,TGTGCCAGCAGCCTGGCGTCTAGCGGTTACAATGAGCAGTTCTTC,CASSLASSGYNEQFF
TRBV14,TRBJ2-7,few,NA,TGTGCCAGCAGCCAAGTAGGACCCGTGGGGCAGTACTTC,CASSQVGPVGQYF
TRBV29-1,TRBJ2-7,once,NA,TGCAGCGTTGAGAGGGACTCCTCCTACGAGCAGTACTTC,CSVERDSSYEQYF
TRBV30,TRBJ2-5,NA,NA,TGTGCCTGGAAGAAGGCTTATCGGGACTCAGAGACCCAGTACTTC,CAWKKAYRDSETQYF
TRBV28,TRBJ2-7,NA,NA,TGTGCCAGCAGTGACCCCGGGGGCTCCTACGAGCAGTACTTC,CASSDPGGSYEQYF
TRBV30,TRBJ1-1,NA,TRBD1,TGTGCCTGGAGTGCGTATACAGGGGTTACTGAAGCTTTCTTT,CAWSAYTGVTEAFF
TRBV7-6,TRBJ2-5,NA,NA,TGTGCCAGCAGCCTTGGCGGTGACGCCGGGGAGACCCAGTACTTC,CASSLGGDAGETQYF
TRBV19,TRBJ1-4,NA,NA,TGTGCCAGTAGTACCGCGGGGGGCGGCCGAGAAAAACTGTTTTTT,CASSTAGGGREKLFF
TRBV4-1,TRBJ2-7,NA,TRBD1,TGCGCCAGCAGCCTTTCAGGGGGGACAGGGATGTACGAGCAGTACTTC,CASSLSGGTGMYEQYF
TRBV28,TRBJ2-7,NA,NA,TGTGCCAGCAGTTTTTCGGGCTATGGGTCCTACGAGCAGTACTTC,CASSFSGYGSYEQYF